Reported below is one T cell receptor (beta chain). V was clipped by 7 bases and J by 4 bases, with 19 bases between them. Germline-derived CDR1 and CDR2 are SNHLY and FYNNEI. This CDR3 has 15 amino acids. The data stem from a study of T cell responses to AZD1222 COVID-19 vaccine. Clones were read by immunoSEQ multiplex PCR, and TCRdb kept only the in-frame ones, dropping some. In the table there are about 160,000 clones, 91% of which are singletons. Material: peripheral blood, obtained on day 0 of AZD1222 vaccination. The sequence was collected from an adult in good health. The rearrangement uses TRBV2 and TRBJ1-1; D gene uncertain. CDR3 nucleotides: TGTGCCAGCAACCTCCCTTTTGTGTTAGTCACTGAAGCTTTCTTT. Encoded protein: CASNLPFVLVTEAFF.